Following are 30 T cell receptor beta chains from one sample sequenced in a study of CXCR3-negative and CXCR3-positive naive CD8 T cells. Study results and caveats: Comparison of naive cells showed more hydrophobic TRB CDR3s in CXCR3-positive than in CXCR3-negative naive cells.

Libraries of TRB cDNA were made by 5' RACE and carried UMIs. TCRdb reprocessed the 5' RACE reads, keeping one entry per CDR3 protein, no DNA. The table lists around 160,000 distinct CDR3 sequences. The antigens of these receptors remain unknown. Sequencing was done on a sample of naive CXCR3+ CD8+ T cells from blood. Indicated subset: CD45RO-CCR7+CD27+CD95- naive CD8+ T cells expressing CXCR3 (TNR3+). These TCRs come from a human donor in good health. Some clones in this sample may be carry-over from other donors' samples.

The chain has TRBV7-8 and TRBJ2-3; TCRdb reports TRBD1, a call that lacks DNA to check it against. The CDR3 loop spans 16 amino acids. Germline CDR1 SGHVS, CDR2 FQNEAQ. CDR3 sequence: CASSLRSGERTDTQYF.

This chain joins TRBV10-3 and TRBJ2-1; TCRdb's D call, TRBD2, is unchecked because there is no DNA. This CDR3 region has 19 residues. The germline gives CDR1 ENHRY, CDR2 SYGVKD. The CDR3 sequence is CAISGTWVTTSGSENEQFF.

This chain uses TRBV6-5 with TRBJ2-1; TCRdb picks TRBD1, but there is no DNA to check that call. The CDR3 runs to 14 residues. CDR1 MNHEY and CDR2 SVGAGI come from the germline V gene. This CDR3 reads CASGPGGGYNEQFF.

CDR3 in amino acids: CASSSWTAFEKLFF. The chain uses TRBV28 and TRBJ1-4. Germline-derived CDR1 and CDR2 are MDHEN and SYDVKM. CDR3 size: 14 residues.

The rearrangement joins TRBV2 to TRBJ2-7; TCRdb picks TRBD1, but there is no DNA to check that call. The CDR3 loop spans 14 amino acids. Per germline, CDR1 SNHLY and CDR2 FYNNEI. The CDR3 region is CASLGQPRTYEQYF.

This rearrangement joins TRBV30 to TRBJ2-1; TCRdb reports TRBD2, a call that lacks DNA to check it against. Germline-derived CDR1 and CDR2 are GTSNPN and SVGIG (reference sequence). The CDR3 has 15 amino acids. The CDR3 sequence is CAWRLAGDLSDEQFF.

J is TRBJ2-1 and V is TRBV9; TCRdb selects TRBD1, and the lack of DNA leaves this call unchecked. This CDR3 is 14 amino acids long. Germline values: CDR1 SGDLS, CDR2 YYNGEE. The CDR3: CASSVAGGSGEQFF.

The V gene is TRBV11-2, the J gene TRBJ2-7; TCRdb names TRBD1, which stays unverified in the absence of DNA. This CDR3 spans 13 amino acids. The germline gives CDR1 SGHAT, CDR2 FQNNGV. CDR3 residues: CASIPGGSYEQYF.

The rearrangement links TRBV13 to TRBJ1-1; without DNA, the TCRdb call of TRBD1 cannot be checked. There are 17 residues in the CDR3. Germline CDR1 reads PRHDT; CDR2 reads FYEKMQ (reference sequence). CDR3: CASSFPGTGGLYTEAFF.

The chain employs TRBV4-3 and TRBJ1-1; with no DNA, the TCRdb D assignment of TRBD1 cannot be verified. This CDR3 has 15 residues. Germline V gene data show CDR1 as LGHNA and CDR2 as YSLEER. The CDR3: CASSQDRTGFAEAFF.

The chain employs TRBV14 and TRBJ1-1; TCRdb's D call of TRBD1 is untestable without DNA. Germline V gene data show CDR1 as SGHDN and CDR2 as FVKESK. The CDR3 is 13 amino acids. The CDR3 region is CASSQGGLTEAFF. The whole variable domain, filled in from reference TRBV14 and TRBJ1-1, reads EAGVTQFPSHSVIEKGQTVTLRCDPISGHDNLYWYRRVMGKEIKFLLHFVKESKQDESGMPNNRFLAERTGGTYSTLKVQPAELEDSGVYFCASSQGGLTEAFFGQGTRLTVV.

This rearrangement joins TRBV7-9 to TRBJ2-7; TCRdb's D call of TRBD1 is untestable without DNA. This CDR3 has 15 residues. The V gene's germline CDR1 is SEHNR and CDR2 FQNEAQ (reference sequence). The chain's CDR3 is CASSVGQGRGYEQYF.

The gene calls are TRBV20-1 and TRBJ2-7; the TCRdb call, TRBD1, lacks DNA for checking. Germline CDR1 reads DFQATT; CDR2 reads SNEGSKA (reference sequence). The CDR3 sequence is 14 residues long. CDR3 sequence: CSAMGDINSYEQYF.

This CDR3 reads CSARDISGGAHEQFF. The chain links TRBV20-1 to TRBJ2-1; TCRdb calls TRBD1, which cannot be checked without DNA. Germline V gives CDR1 DFQATT, CDR2 SNEGSKA (reference sequence). The CDR3 is 15 residues long.

The V call is TRBV20-1, the J call TRBJ1-6; TCRdb names TRBD1, which stays unverified in the absence of DNA. The CDR3 length is 13 residues. Germline lookup yields CDR1 DFQATT and CDR2 SNEGSKA (reference sequence). The CDR3 sequence: CSAVVQEYSPLHF.

The V gene is TRBV5-1, the J gene TRBJ1-2. The CDR3 totals 12 residues. Germline V gene sequence: CDR1 SGHRS, CDR2 YFSETQ. CDR3 amino acids: CASSWDSLGYTF.

The chain combines TRBV27 with TRBJ2-7. Germline V lookup: CDR1 MNHEY, CDR2 SMNVEV (reference sequence). The CDR3 sequence is 14 residues long. The CDR3 sequence: CASSLRPDSYEQYF.

The gene calls are TRBV29-1 and TRBJ2-3; TCRdb picks TRBD2, but there is no DNA to check that call. The length of the CDR3 is 13 residues. The germline V gene encodes CDR1 SQVTM and CDR2 ANQGSEA. The CDR3 loop is CSGLAGNTDTQYF.

V gene TRBV29-1 combines with J gene TRBJ2-7; the TCRdb call, TRBD1, lacks DNA for checking. This CDR3 contains 15 residues. The V gene's germline CDR1 is SQVTM and CDR2 ANQGSEA. CDR3 protein: CSVEAQGVDKREQYF.

This rearrangement joins TRBV10-3 to TRBJ2-7. Looked up from germline, CDR1 is ENHRY and CDR2 is SYGVKD. CDR3 length: 13 residues. CDR3 amino acids: CAISEGPSYEQYF.

This rearrangement joins TRBV9 to TRBJ2-1; TCRdb designates TRBD2, a call that cannot be tested without DNA. Germline V lookup: CDR1 SGDLS, CDR2 YYNGEE. The CDR3 runs 14 residues. The CDR3 sequence: CASSVELASDEQFF.

The V gene is TRBV11-2, the J gene TRBJ2-1. CDR3 length: 15 residues. Germline CDR1 SGHAT, CDR2 FQNNGV. The chain's CDR3 is CASSPMTSSYNEQFF.

The gene calls are TRBV29-1 and TRBJ2-7; the TRBD1 assignment by TCRdb is unverifiable without DNA. This CDR3 region has 15 residues. Germline V CDR1 and CDR2: SQVTM, ANQGSEA. CDR3 amino acids: CSVEYPGTGHYEQYF.

The CDR3 sequence is CASSLGPLNPLSGNEQFF. The chain carries TRBV7-9 and TRBJ2-1; TCRdb proposes TRBD2, but this gene call is untestable without DNA. Germline V gives CDR1 SEHNR, CDR2 FQNEAQ (reference sequence). The CDR3 sequence is 18 residues long.

V gene TRBV5-6 combines with J gene TRBJ2-1; TCRdb picks TRBD2, but there is no DNA to check that call. Germline-derived CDR1 and CDR2 are SGHDT and YYEEEE. This CDR3 has 16 residues. The CDR3 here is CASSLGGGPTYNEQFF.

The V call is TRBV29-1, the J call TRBJ2-1; checking the TCRdb D call of TRBD1 is not possible without DNA. The CDR3 runs 15 residues. Germline V CDR1 and CDR2: SQVTM, ANQGSEA. CDR3 region: CSARRTGGGLGEQFF.

The chain combines TRBV7-3 with TRBJ2-2. Germline CDR1 is SGHTA and CDR2 is FQGTGA. The CDR3 has 16 residues. The CDR3 loop is CASSPHQDLNTGELFF.

V and J are TRBV6-5 and TRBJ2-3; as DNA is missing, the TRBD1 call by TCRdb cannot be tested. CDR3 length equals 16 residues. CDR1 and CDR2 from the germline V gene are MNHEY and SVGAGI. CDR3 residues: CASSTPGTGDTDTQYF.

The chain links TRBV29-1 to TRBJ2-1; with no DNA, the TCRdb D assignment of TRBD1 cannot be verified. Per the germline V gene, CDR1 is SQVTM and CDR2 is ANQGSEA. The CDR3 runs 16 residues. CDR3 amino acids: CSVEVPGQGQPNEQFF.

The chain uses TRBV29-1 and TRBJ2-5. Looked up from germline, CDR1 is SQVTM and CDR2 is ANQGSEA. This CDR3 has 12 amino acids. The CDR3 spells CSVEFGQETQYF.